This T cell receptor beta chain appears in the sequencing data of a study of early T cells in non-severe SARS-CoV-2 infection. Across the study: With bulk RNA from unsorted whole blood as input, sequencing yielded unpaired chains. Study-level results: Matching results from VDJdb favored anti-spike CD8 responses, leaving private and CD4 specificities undetected.

V lost 7 bases to trimming and J lost 0 bases, with 8 bases between them. Germline lookup yields CDR1 SGHRS and CDR2 YFSETQ. The CDR3 totals 14 residues. cDNA molecules, individually, were tagged with unique molecular identifiers. TCRdb re-called the 5' RACE reads through MiXCR, storing one row per CDR3 protein. The sample holds 62,000 or so distinct CDR3 sequences; roughly 8.8% are singletons and the top ten take 0.95% to 1.5%. This clonotype came up many times. Antigen: not known. This chain links TRBV5-1 with TRBJ2-6; no clear D. The specimen was whole blood. The clonotype originates from an adult who was a healthcare worker with PCR-confirmed SARS-CoV-2 infection or an uninfected control (not recorded which). The CDR3 nucleotides are TGCGCCAGCCGCGGAGCCTCTGGGGCCAACGTCCTGACTTTC. Protein: CASRGASGANVLTF.